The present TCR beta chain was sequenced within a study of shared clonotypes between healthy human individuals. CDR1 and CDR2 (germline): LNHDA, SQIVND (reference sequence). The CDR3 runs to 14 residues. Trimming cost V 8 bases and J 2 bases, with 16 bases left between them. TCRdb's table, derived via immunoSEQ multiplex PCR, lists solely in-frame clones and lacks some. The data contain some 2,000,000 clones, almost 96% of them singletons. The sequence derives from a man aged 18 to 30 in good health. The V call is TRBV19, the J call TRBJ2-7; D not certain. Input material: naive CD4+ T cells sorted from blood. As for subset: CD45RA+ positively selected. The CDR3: CASRRSAGPYEQYF. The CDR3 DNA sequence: TGTGCCAGTCGAAGGTCGGCAGGTCCCTACGAGCAGTACTTC.